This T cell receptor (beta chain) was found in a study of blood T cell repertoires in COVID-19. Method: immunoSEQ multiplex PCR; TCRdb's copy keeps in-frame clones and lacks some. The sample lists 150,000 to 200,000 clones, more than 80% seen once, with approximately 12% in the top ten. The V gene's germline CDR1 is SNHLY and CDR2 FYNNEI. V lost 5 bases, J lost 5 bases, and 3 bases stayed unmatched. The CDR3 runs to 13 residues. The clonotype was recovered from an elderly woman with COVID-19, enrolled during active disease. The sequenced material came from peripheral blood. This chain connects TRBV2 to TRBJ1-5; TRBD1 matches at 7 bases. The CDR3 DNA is TGTGCCAGCAGTCAGGGGGGAGATCAGCCCCAGCATTTT. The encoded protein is CASSQGGDQPQHF.